The 21 T cell receptor beta chains presented below share a single source sample, sequenced in a study of early T cells in non-severe SARS-CoV-2 infection (dated by TCRdb to the early 2020s). The library was produced with 5' RACE. Sequencing relied on a NextSeq 500. TCRdb took the public reads, trimmed them with fastp at Q25, ran MiXCR for clone calling and kept in-frame beta chains. Rows are combined by CDR3 protein, so each entry shows the most common genes and DNA. In all, the sample holds 25,000 to 35,000 distinct CDR3 sequences, and 5.2% of those were seen once. The ten largest clonotypes hold about 3.5% of the sample. Sequencing was performed on whole blood. The receptors originated from an adult who was a healthcare worker with PCR-confirmed SARS-CoV-2 infection or an uninfected control (not recorded which).

The V and J genes are TRBV3-1 and TRBJ2-7, with 10 bases matching TRBD1. CDR1 and CDR2 (germline): LGHDT, YNNKEL (reference sequence). This CDR3 has 14 residues. The V and J ends lost 7 bases and 5 bases, in that order; junction bases with no gene match: 8. CDR3 in DNA: TGTGCCAGCATGCTAAGACAGGGGGCAGACGAGCAGTACTTC. Amino acids: CASMLRQGADEQYF.

This chain links TRBV7-2 with TRBJ1-6; perhaps TRBD1 as D (5 bases). This CDR3 contains 15 residues. Germline V gene lookup returns CDR1 SGHTA and CDR2 FQGNSA. Trimming shortened V by 1 base and J by 4 bases, and 8 bases separated the two germline ends. This CDR3 is CASSLEGLYNSPLHF. The CDR3 DNA follows: TGTGCCAGCAGCTTAGAGGGGCTATATAATTCACCCCTCCACTTT. The whole variable domain, filled in from reference TRBV7-2 and TRBJ1-6, reads GAGVSQSPSNKVTEKGKDVELRCDPISGHTALYWYRQSLGQGLEFLIYFQGNSAPDKSGLPSDRFSAERTGGSVSTLTIQRTQQEDSAVYLCASSLEGLYNSPLHFGNGTRLTVT.

This clonotype was counted ten times or more. This CDR3 reads CASSGPRSADTQYF. The CDR3 DNA follows: TGTGCCAGCAGTGGACCAAGGAGTGCAGATACGCAGTATTTT. V and J are TRBV28 and TRBJ2-3; unclear D gene. Germline loops: CDR1 MDHEN, CDR2 SYDVKM. The ends were cut back, 5 bases at V and 4 bases at J, with 13 bases in the middle. The CDR3 is made up of 14 amino acids.

The V call is TRBV28, the J call TRBJ2-7; D gene uncertain. Germline-derived CDR1 and CDR2 are MDHEN and SYDVKM. V dropped 10 bases and J dropped 0 bases, with 13 bases sitting between them. CDR3 length: 13 residues. The CDR3 loop reads CATYGPHSYEQYF. The CDR3 DNA reads as TGTGCCACCTACGGACCCCACTCCTACGAGCAGTACTTC.

This clonotype was found a few times. The chain combines TRBV28 with TRBJ2-1, with 7 bases that match TRBD2. Germline V CDR1 and CDR2: MDHEN, SYDVKM. The CDR3 loop spans 16 amino acids. Unmatched junction bases numbered 9, after V lost 2 bases and J lost 5 bases. In DNA form, the CDR3 reads TGTGCCAGCAGTTTAGGGGTGGGGCGGGGGAACAATGAGCAGTTCTTC. It yields the protein CASSLGVGRGNNEQFF.

This clonotype appeared many times. The chain uses TRBV4-3 and TRBJ2-6, with D possibly TRBD1 on 5 matching bases. Trimming cost V 2 bases and J 0 bases, with 14 bases left between them. This CDR3 comprises 18 residues. Germline V gives CDR1 LGHNA, CDR2 YSLEER. CDR3: CASSQSGLKSSGANVLTF. DNA for the CDR3: TGCGCCAGCAGCCAATCAGGGTTAAAAAGCTCTGGGGCCAACGTCCTGACTTTC.

Many counts were recorded for this clonotype. The chain uses TRBV27 and TRBJ2-3; tentatively, D is TRBD2 (6 bases). Germline V gives CDR1 MNHEY, CDR2 SMNVEV (reference sequence). CDR3 size: 14 residues. V was shortened by 7 bases and J by 3 bases, with 14 bases between the two germline ends. CDR3 coding DNA: TGTGCCAGCACCGCTGGACTAAATACAGATACGCAGTATTTT. Amino acid sequence: CASTAGLNTDTQYF.

The table lists this clonotype with many counts. The chain joins TRBV27 to TRBJ1-2, with D possibly TRBD1 on 6 matching bases. Germline V CDR1 and CDR2: MNHEY, SMNVEV (reference sequence). This CDR3 has 14 amino acids. V was cut by 6 bases and J by 4 bases, with 15 bases left in between. CDR3 nucleotide sequence: TGTGCCAGCAGGCCCCGGACAGTTGGCTATGGCTACACCTTC. This sequence encodes CASRPRTVGYGYTF.

V gene TRBV28 combines with J gene TRBJ2-1; 7 positions match TRBD1. Germline assignment: CDR1 MDHEN and CDR2 SYDVKM. The CDR3 extends over 16 amino acids. V was clipped by 3 bases and J by 8 bases; unmatched bases: 13. As DNA, the CDR3 is TGTGCCAGCAGTTTCCGCACAGGGGTGGGTCTACATGAGCAGTTCTTC. Translating it yields CASSFRTGVGLHEQFF.

This clonotype was seen ten or more times. The CDR3, as DNA: TGTGCCAGCAGTTATGGGACAGGGGGTAACTATGGCTACACCTTC. This codes for CASSYGTGGNYGYTF. This chain joins TRBV6-5 and TRBJ1-2; 11 bases line up with TRBD1. Per germline, CDR1 MNHEY and CDR2 SVGAGI. The CDR3 length is 15 residues. V trimming: 3 bases; J trimming: 1 base; junction bases outside the gene matches: 1.

Many counts were recorded for this clonotype. The V call is TRBV19, the J call TRBJ2-6, with no clear D. Germline V gene lookup returns CDR1 LNHDA and CDR2 SQIVND (reference sequence). The CDR3 length is 15 residues. V was clipped by 4 bases and J by 0 bases, with 7 bases between them. The CDR3 loop is CASSTLISGANVLTF. DNA for the CDR3: TGTGCCAGTAGTACCCTCATCTCTGGGGCCAACGTCCTGACTTTC.

This clonotype was detected many times. This CDR3 is CSARERVVGEQFF. The CDR3 DNA reads as TGCAGTGCTAGAGAGCGAGTAGTAGGTGAGCAGTTCTTC. J is TRBJ2-1 and V is TRBV20-1; D unclear. Germline-derived CDR1 and CDR2 are DFQATT and SNEGSKA (reference sequence). The V end lost 0 bases, the J end lost 9 bases, and 12 bases lay between the germline ends. This CDR3 comprises 13 residues.

This clonotype was seen many times. The chain has TRBV20-1 and TRBJ2-7, with 7 bases that match TRBD2. From germline, CDR1 is DFQATT and CDR2 SNEGSKA (reference sequence). This CDR3 has 12 amino acids. Losses at the gene ends were 8 bases for V and 4 bases for J; bases not matched to a gene: 8. Here the CDR3 DNA reads TGCAGTAAAGCGGGAACGGGGTACGAGCAGTACTTC. Translation: CSKAGTGYEQYF.

The table lists this clonotype with a few counts. The CDR3 is CASSPGSGSSYEQYF. The CDR3, as DNA: TGTGCCAGCTCACCAGGTAGCGGGAGCTCCTACGAGCAGTACTTC. The genes are TRBV18 and TRBJ2-7, with 9 positions matching TRBD2. The V gene's germline CDR1 is KGHSH and CDR2 LQKENI. The V gene end was trimmed by 2 bases and the J gene end by 0 bases; junction bases not matched to a gene: 2. The length of the CDR3 is 15 residues.

The chain combines TRBV6-2 or TRBV6-3 with TRBJ2-7; a possible D gene is TRBD1 (6 bases). Trimming pared 2 bases from V and 7 bases from J, leaving 12 bases between. Germline values: CDR1 MNHEY, CDR2 SVGEGT. CDR3 size: 13 residues. This CDR3 is CASSYEDRREQYF. As DNA, the CDR3 is TGTGCCAGCAGTTACGAGGACAGAAGAGAGCAGTACTTC.

This clonotype was found many times. The chain is built from TRBV7-2 and TRBJ1-2; the D is unclear. The CDR3 loop spans 12 amino acids. Deletions cut 3 bases from V and 4 bases from J, with 6 bases between. From germline, CDR1 is SGHTA and CDR2 FQGNSA. The CDR3 region has the DNA TGTGCCAGCAGCTTTACCAGCTATGGCTACACCTTC. Its protein is CASSFTSYGYTF.

This clonotype showed up many times. The CDR3 loop is CASSPQGVSYEQYF. CDR3 in DNA: TGTGCCAGCAGCCCACAGGGGGTCTCCTACGAGCAGTACTTC. This chain uses TRBV9 with TRBJ2-7; TRBD1 matches at 8 bases. There are 14 residues in the CDR3. Trimming at V came to 4 bases and at J to 0 bases, leaving 3 bases not matched to a gene. From germline, CDR1 is SGDLS and CDR2 YYNGEE.

This clonotype was observed at least ten times. This chain links TRBV5-6 with TRBJ2-3; D is undetermined. The CDR3 is 12 residues long. The germline V and J ends were trimmed by 0 bases and 5 bases, with 4 bases remaining between them. CDR1 and CDR2 (germline): SGHDT, YYEEEE. CDR3 DNA: TGTGCCAGCAGCTTGGTTGTAGATACGCAGTATTTT. This encodes CASSLVVDTQYF.

The chain joins TRBV5-5 to TRBJ1-1; 7 nucleotides align to TRBD1. V trimming: 3 bases; J trimming: 1 base; junction bases outside the gene matches: 6. The V gene's germline CDR1 is SGHKS and CDR2 YYEKEE (reference sequence). CDR3 length: 15 amino acids. The CDR3 DNA sequence: TGTGCCAGCAGCTCCCTAGGACAGGAGAACACTGAAGCTTTCTTT. It encodes CASSSLGQENTEAFF. The whole variable domain, remainder taken from reference TRBV5-5 and TRBJ1-1, is DAGVTQSPTHLIKTRGQQVTLRCSPISGHKSVSWYQQVLGQGPQFIFQYYEKEERGRGNFPDRFSARQFPNYSSELNVNALLLGDSALYLCASSSLGQENTEAFFGQGTRLTVV.

The chain links TRBV7-8 to TRBJ2-3, with D possibly called TRBD1 or TRBD2 (5 bases each). The CDR3 totals 15 residues. Germline assignment: CDR1 SGHVS and CDR2 FQNEAQ. The V end was cut by 5 bases, the J end by 2 bases, with 14 bases between. The CDR3 loop is CASSAPGRTTDTQYF. CDR3 DNA: TGTGCCAGCAGCGCTCCGGGGCGCACCACAGATACGCAGTATTTT.

This clonotype was detected a few times. The chain combines TRBV5-1 with TRBJ2-1; TRBD1 matches 11 bases. This CDR3 contains 14 residues. Germline V CDR1 and CDR2: SGHRS, YFSETQ. The junction had 5 bases not matched to a gene; V was cut back by 5 bases and J by 7 bases. The CDR3 sequence: CASRPGQGVNEQFF. For the CDR3, the DNA is TGCGCCAGCAGACCGGGACAGGGGGTAAATGAGCAGTTCTTC.